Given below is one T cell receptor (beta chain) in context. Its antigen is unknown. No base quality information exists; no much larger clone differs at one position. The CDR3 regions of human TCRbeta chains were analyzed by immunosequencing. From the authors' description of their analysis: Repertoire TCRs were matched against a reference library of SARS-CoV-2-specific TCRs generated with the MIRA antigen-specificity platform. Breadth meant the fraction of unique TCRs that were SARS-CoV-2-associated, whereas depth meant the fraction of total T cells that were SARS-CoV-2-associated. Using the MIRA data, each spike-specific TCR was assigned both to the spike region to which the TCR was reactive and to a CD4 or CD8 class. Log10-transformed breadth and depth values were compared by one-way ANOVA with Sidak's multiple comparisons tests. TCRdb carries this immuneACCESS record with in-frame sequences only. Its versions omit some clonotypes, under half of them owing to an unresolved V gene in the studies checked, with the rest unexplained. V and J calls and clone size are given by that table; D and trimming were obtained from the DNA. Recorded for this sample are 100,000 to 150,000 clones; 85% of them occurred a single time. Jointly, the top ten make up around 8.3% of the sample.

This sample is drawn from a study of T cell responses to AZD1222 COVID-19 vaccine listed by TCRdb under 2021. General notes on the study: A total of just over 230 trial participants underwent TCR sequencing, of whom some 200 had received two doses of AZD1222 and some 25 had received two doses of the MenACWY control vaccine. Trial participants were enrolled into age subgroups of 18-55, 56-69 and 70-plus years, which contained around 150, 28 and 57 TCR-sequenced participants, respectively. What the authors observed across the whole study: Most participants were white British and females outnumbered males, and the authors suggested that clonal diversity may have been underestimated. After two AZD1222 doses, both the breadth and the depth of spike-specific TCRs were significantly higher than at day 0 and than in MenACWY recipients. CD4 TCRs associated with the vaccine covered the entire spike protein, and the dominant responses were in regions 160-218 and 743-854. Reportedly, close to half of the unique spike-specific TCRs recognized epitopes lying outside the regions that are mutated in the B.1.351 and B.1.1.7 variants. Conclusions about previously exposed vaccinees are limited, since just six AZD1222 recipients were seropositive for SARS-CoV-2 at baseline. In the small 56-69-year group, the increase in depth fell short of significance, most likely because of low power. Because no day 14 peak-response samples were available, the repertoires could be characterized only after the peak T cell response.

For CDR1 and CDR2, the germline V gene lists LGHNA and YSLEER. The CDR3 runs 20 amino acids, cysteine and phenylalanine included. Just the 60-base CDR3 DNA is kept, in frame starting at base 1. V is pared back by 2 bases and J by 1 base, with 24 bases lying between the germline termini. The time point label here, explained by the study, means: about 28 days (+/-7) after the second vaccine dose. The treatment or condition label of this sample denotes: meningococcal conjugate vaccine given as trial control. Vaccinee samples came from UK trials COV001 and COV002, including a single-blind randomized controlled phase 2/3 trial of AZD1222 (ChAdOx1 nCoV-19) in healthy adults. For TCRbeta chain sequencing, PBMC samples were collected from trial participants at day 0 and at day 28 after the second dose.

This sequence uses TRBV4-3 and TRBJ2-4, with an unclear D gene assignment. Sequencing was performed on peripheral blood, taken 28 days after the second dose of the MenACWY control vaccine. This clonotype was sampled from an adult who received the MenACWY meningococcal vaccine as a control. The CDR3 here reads CASSQPPLYQYPEAKNIQYF. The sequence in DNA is TGCGCCAGCAGCCAACCACCCCTTTACCAATACCCAGAGGCCAAAAACATTCAGTACTTC.